This T cell receptor beta chain is drawn from a study of Graves' ophthalmopathy and Graves' hyperthyroidism. This clonotype came up many times. V gave up 5 bases and J gave up 5 bases, with 16 bases separating them. The CDR3 length is 14 residues. Germline CDR1 SEHNR, CDR2 FQNEAQ (reference sequence). Amplification from RNA transcripts yielded the TCR beta CDR3 regions. The workflow started with a first-round RT-PCR run with HTBI primers and then moved on to a second-round multiplex PCR. TCRdb re-derived calls from the multiplex PCR reads in MiXCR, one entry per CDR3 protein. The table lists 650,000 to 800,000 distinct CDR3 sequences, over 40% of them singletons.

The sequence was obtained from an adult man with Graves' ophthalmopathy. The sequencing input was peripheral blood. The chain combines TRBV7-9 with TRBJ2-7, with D unresolved. The CDR3 region has the DNA TGTGCCAGCAGCACCCCGACGGACGTAGACGAGCAGTACTTC. Its protein product is CASSTPTDVDEQYF.